These 26 T cell receptor beta chains share one sample of origin, sequenced in a study of Tregs in tolerant kidney transplant recipients. Clones were read by immunoSEQ multiplex PCR, and TCRdb kept only the in-frame ones, dropping some. The data show under 50,000 clones, around 90% seen once. Sample: Tregs from blood. The receptors derive from a human donor in good health.

The CDR3 coding sequence is TGTGCCAGCAGCCCGGGGCGGACAGCCCACGAGCAGTACTTC. This encodes CASSPGRTAHEQYF. V usage is TRBV9 and J usage is TRBJ2-7, with D perhaps TRBD1 (6 bases). This CDR3 comprises 14 residues. Germline loops: CDR1 SGDLS, CDR2 YYNGEE. Trimming pared 4 bases from V and 5 bases from J, leaving 16 bases between.

The chain joins TRBV5-1 to TRBJ2-5, with 9 bases that match TRBD2. CDR3 size: 14 residues. The V gene end was trimmed by 6 bases and the J gene end by 10 bases; junction bases not matched to a gene: 13. The germline V gene has CDR1 SGHRS and CDR2 YFSETQ. The CDR3 reads CASKAGGPGVNQYF. In DNA form, the CDR3 reads TGCGCCAGCAAAGCGGGGGGCCCAGGTGTTAACCAGTACTTC.

The V call is TRBV29-1, the J call TRBJ2-7; the D gene is possibly TRBD1 (5 bases). Trimming took 4 bases from V and 4 from J, leaving 14 bases between them. The CDR3 is 13 amino acids. CDR1 and CDR2 (germline): SQVTM, ANQGSEA. The CDR3: CSVATGGLYEQYF. DNA of the CDR3: TGCAGCGTTGCTACAGGTGGGCTATACGAGCAGTACTTC.

The rearrangement links TRBV14 to TRBJ2-5, with 12 bases that match TRBD2. The last part of the DNA fits TRBJ2-7 better; the J call may be wrong. From germline, CDR1 is SGHDN and CDR2 FVKESK. The CDR3 has 19 amino acids. CDR3 sequence (DNA): TGTGCCAGCAGCCAAAGGGATCGGCTAGCGGGGGGGCTAATCTACGAGCAGTACTTC. It encodes CASSQRDRLAGGLIYEQYF.

CDR3 bases: TGTGCCAGCAGTTTATCTTCTAGCGGGGGCCACACAGATACGCAGTATTTT. It is translated as CASSLSSSGGHTDTQYF. The chain couples TRBV27 to TRBJ2-3, with 10 positions matching TRBD2. The germline CDR1 and CDR2 sequences are MNHEY and SMNVEV (reference sequence). Losses at the gene ends were 0 bases for V and 2 bases for J; bases not matched to a gene: 5. CDR3 size: 17 residues.

This clone has just one count. This chain uses TRBV25-1 with TRBJ1-1; no clear D. CDR1 and CDR2 (germline): MGHDK, SYGVNS. The CDR3 is 15 residues long. Trimming stripped 4 bases from V and 0 bases from J, with 12 bases between. The CDR3 loop is CASSAHPGMNTEAFF. In DNA form, the CDR3 reads TGTGCCAGCAGTGCGCACCCCGGTATGAACACTGAAGCTTTCTTT.

This clone has more than one count but fewer than ten. The chain joins TRBV7-9 to TRBJ1-1, with D possibly TRBD1 on 6 matching bases. This CDR3 has 19 amino acids. Germline assignment: CDR1 SEHNR and CDR2 FQNEAQ (reference sequence). Trimming cost V 1 base and J 4 bases, with 25 bases left between them. The CDR3 region is CASSLVMARGGVVRTEAFF. The DNA of the CDR3 is TGTGCCAGCAGCTTAGTGATGGCCAGGGGCGGTGTAGTGCGCACTGAAGCTTTCTTT.

V is TRBV15 and J is TRBJ1-4; 7 bases map to TRBD1. Trimming at V came to 5 bases and at J to 4 bases, leaving 10 bases not matched to a gene. Germline lookup yields CDR1 LNHNV and CDR2 YYDKDF (reference sequence). CDR3 length: 16 residues. The CDR3 loop reads CATSPQGQPFNEKLFF. In nucleotides, the CDR3 is TGTGCCACCAGCCCCCAGGGACAGCCCTTTAATGAAAAACTGTTTTTT.

This clone has a single count. The genes are TRBV2 and TRBJ1-6; no clear D. The CDR3 length is 14 residues. V was pared by 4 bases and J by 6 bases, with 10 bases between. Looked up from germline, CDR1 is SNHLY and CDR2 is FYNNEI. CDR3 in DNA: TGTGCCAGCAGTGGAGCGCGGGGTAATTCACCCCTCCACTTT. Translation gives CASSGARGNSPLHF.

The chain employs TRBV5-1 and TRBJ1-1, with 7 bases matching TRBD1. CDR1 SGHRS and CDR2 YFSETQ come from the germline V gene. Unmatched junction bases numbered 6, after V lost 0 bases and J lost 4 bases. The CDR3 runs 15 residues. CDR3 coding DNA: TGCGCCAGCAGCTTGGGACAGGGCGAGAGCACTGAAGCTTTCTTT. Translation gives CASSLGQGESTEAFF.

This clone was detected only a few times. The chain recombines TRBV7-2 with TRBJ2-7; weak D call: TRBD2 (6 bases). CDR3 size: 15 residues. Trimming shortened V by 3 bases and J by 3 bases, and 15 bases separated the two germline ends. Germline values: CDR1 SGHTA, CDR2 FQGNSA. CDR3 bases: TGTGCCAGCAGCTTCCTCCCTGGGGGGAGCTACGAGCAGTACTTC. It codes for CASSFLPGGSYEQYF.

The chain combines TRBV10-3 with TRBJ2-7; 9 bases map to TRBD1. After removal of 3 bases from V and 7 bases from J, the junction contained 4 bases not matched to a gene. The length of the CDR3 is 13 residues. CDR1 is ENHRY, CDR2 SYGVKD, per germline. The CDR3 region has the DNA TGTGCCATCAGTGATTTTGGGACAGGGGAGCAGTACTTC. This encodes CAISDFGTGEQYF.

The chain combines TRBV18 with TRBJ2-2; maybe TRBD1 (5 bases). This CDR3 spans 14 amino acids. In germline, CDR1 is KGHSH, CDR2 LQKENI. V lost 5 bases to trimming and J lost 1 base, with 8 bases between them. CDR3 amino acids: CASSRQQNTGELFF. The CDR3 nucleotides are TGTGCCAGCTCAAGACAGCAGAACACCGGGGAGCTGTTTTTT.

CDR3 sequence: CASSQAVETEAFF. The DNA for the CDR3 is TGTGCCAGCTCGCAAGCAGTGGAAACTGAAGCTTTCTTT. The chain is built from TRBV18 and TRBJ1-1; D is unclear. Germline CDR1 reads KGHSH; CDR2 reads LQKENI. V was pared by 6 bases and J by 5 bases, with 13 bases between. The CDR3 has 13 amino acids.

A single count supports this clone. The rearrangement links TRBV5-1 to TRBJ2-5, with 12 bases that match TRBD2. Germline CDR1 and CDR2: SGHRS and YFSETQ. CDR3 length: 16 amino acids. V lost 5 bases, J lost 5 bases, and 10 bases stayed unmatched. Here the CDR3 DNA reads TGCGCCAGCAGTCTGGCGACTAGCGGGAGCGGGGAGACCCAGTACTTC. Amino acids: CASSLATSGSGETQYF.

The genes are TRBV30 and TRBJ1-2, with TRBD1 identical over 8 bases. Germline lookup yields CDR1 GTSNPN and CDR2 SVGIG (reference sequence). V gave up 5 bases and J gave up 4 bases; unmatched junction bases: 9. This CDR3 spans 14 amino acids. The DNA for the CDR3 is TGTGCCTGGGTTGGACAGGGAACCTTCTATGGCTACACCTTC. This sequence encodes CAWVGQGTFYGYTF.

This clone was counted once. This chain links TRBV19 with TRBJ2-7; 9 nucleotides line up with TRBD2. V was clipped by 10 bases and J by 2 bases; unmatched bases: 9. CDR1 LNHDA and CDR2 SQIVND come from the germline V gene (reference sequence). The length of the CDR3 is 14 residues. The CDR3 loop is CATKYGGGAYEQYF. The CDR3 DNA sequence: TGTGCCACCAAATATGGCGGGGGGGCCTACGAGCAGTACTTC.

This clone was observed a single time. The CDR3 region is CASSLGDLPNTEAFF. The CDR3 bases are TGCGCCAGCAGCCTCGGGGACTTACCGAACACTGAAGCTTTCTTT. The genes are TRBV5-1 and TRBJ1-1; D is perhaps TRBD1 (5 bases). The CDR3 is 15 amino acids. Trimming removed 4 bases from V and 1 base from J, with 14 bases in between. Germline lookup yields CDR1 SGHRS and CDR2 YFSETQ.

Notes on this clone: The same CDR3 arises from other DNA sequences in this sample as well. The rearrangement links TRBV6-5 to TRBJ1-2; D is possibly TRBD1 (5 bases). Germline V gives CDR1 MNHEY, CDR2 SVGAGI. The CDR3 spans 14 residues. V was cut by 6 bases and J by 4 bases, with 15 bases left in between. This CDR3 is CASSPTRGGYGYTF. The CDR3 DNA follows: TGTGCCAGCAGCCCCACGCGGGGGGGCTATGGCTACACCTTC.

The chain links TRBV18 to TRBJ1-1; 10 nucleotides match TRBD1. This CDR3 comprises 14 residues. In germline, CDR1 is KGHSH, CDR2 LQKENI. V lost 3 bases to trimming and J lost 5 bases; unmatched junction nucleotides: 3. The CDR3 sequence is CASSPDRGFTEAFF. In nucleotides, the CDR3 is TGTGCCAGCTCACCGGACAGGGGGTTTACTGAAGCTTTCTTT.

V and J are TRBV5-1 and TRBJ2-1; 7 nucleotides agree with TRBD1. The germline V gene encodes CDR1 SGHRS and CDR2 YFSETQ. The trim removed 4 bases at V and 7 bases at J, leaving 17 bases unmatched. The CDR3 contains 17 residues. The CDR3 spells CASSSRRAGQVGNEQFF. In DNA form, the CDR3 reads TGCGCCAGCAGCAGCCGCCGGGCCGGACAGGTGGGAAATGAGCAGTTCTTC.

The rearrangement uses TRBV21-1 and TRBJ2-6. TRBV21-1 is designated a pseudogene. The CDR3 is 14 amino acids. CDR3 residues: CASSLTPGANVLTF. CDR3 coding DNA: TGTGCCAGCAGCCTCACCCCTGGGGCCAACGTCCTGACTTTC.

The CDR3 is CASSVVQGPMNTQYF. In nucleotides, the CDR3 is TGTGCCAGCAGCGTAGTTCAGGGGCCCATGAATACGCAGTATTTT. The chain recombines TRBV9 with TRBJ2-3, with D maybe TRBD1 (6 bases). CDR1 is SGDLS and CDR2 is YYNGEE in the germline V gene. Trimming pared 0 bases from V and 7 bases from J, leaving 15 bases between. The CDR3 runs 15 residues.

The V and J genes are TRBV4-1 and TRBJ2-5; no clear D. The ends were cut back, 2 bases at V and 4 bases at J, with 11 bases in the middle. Germline V CDR1 and CDR2: MGHRA, YSYEKL. The CDR3 runs 14 residues. The CDR3 DNA reads as TGCGCCAGCAGCCAACTCCCAGAGACAGAGACCCAGTACTTC. Translated: CASSQLPETETQYF.

The chain recombines TRBV11-2 with TRBJ1-2, with D possibly being TRBD1 (6 bases). CDR3 length: 14 amino acids. Per the germline V gene, CDR1 is SGHAT and CDR2 is FQNNGV. The germline V and J ends were trimmed by 2 bases and 2 bases, with 9 bases remaining between them. CDR3 sequence reads: CASSLIGQNYGYTF. Here the CDR3 DNA reads TGTGCCAGCAGCTTAATAGGACAGAACTATGGCTACACCTTC.

The chain uses TRBV6-1 and TRBJ2-7; D tentatively fits TRBD1 or TRBD2 (6 bases each). With 8 bases removed from V and 4 bases from J, the gap between germline ends came to 21 bases. CDR3 size: 15 residues. CDR1 and CDR2 from the germline V gene are MNHNS and SASEGT. CDR3 DNA: TGTGCCAGCGGAGGGGGAAACTGGGGGATTTACGAGCAGTACTTC. It encodes CASGGGNWGIYEQYF.